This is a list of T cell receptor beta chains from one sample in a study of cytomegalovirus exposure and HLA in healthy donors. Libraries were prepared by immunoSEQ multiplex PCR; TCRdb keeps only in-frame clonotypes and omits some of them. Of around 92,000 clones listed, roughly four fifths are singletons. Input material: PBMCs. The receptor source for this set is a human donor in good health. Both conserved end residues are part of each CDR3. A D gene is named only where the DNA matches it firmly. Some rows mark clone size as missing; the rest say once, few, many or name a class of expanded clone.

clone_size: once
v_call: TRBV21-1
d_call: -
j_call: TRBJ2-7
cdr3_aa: CASSKDSRRRGPYEQYF
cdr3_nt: TGTGCCAGCAGCAAAGATAGTCGGCGCAGGGGGCCTTACGAGCAGTACTTC

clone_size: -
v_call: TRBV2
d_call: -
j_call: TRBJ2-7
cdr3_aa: CASSGQVIGSYEQYF
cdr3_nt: TGTGCCAGCAGTGGACAGGTTATAGGATCCTACGAGCAGTACTTC

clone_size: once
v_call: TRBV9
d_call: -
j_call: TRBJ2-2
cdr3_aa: CASSPNLLTGTSGELFF
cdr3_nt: TGTGCCAGCAGCCCCAACCTACTCACCGGGACTTCCGGGGAGCTGTTTTTT

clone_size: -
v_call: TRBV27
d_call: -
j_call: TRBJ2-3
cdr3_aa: CASSPHEGVADTQYF
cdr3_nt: TGTGCCAGCAGTCCGCACGAGGGAGTGGCAGATACGCAGTATTTT

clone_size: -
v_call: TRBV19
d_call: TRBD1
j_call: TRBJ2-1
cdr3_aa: CASSTRQGDYNEQFF
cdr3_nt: TGTGCCAGTAGCACCCGACAGGGAGACTACAATGAGCAGTTCTTC

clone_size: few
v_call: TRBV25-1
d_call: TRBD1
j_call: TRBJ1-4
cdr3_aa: CASSVTGGGKLFF
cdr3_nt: TGTGCCAGCAGTGTAACAGGGGGCGGAAAACTGTTTTTT

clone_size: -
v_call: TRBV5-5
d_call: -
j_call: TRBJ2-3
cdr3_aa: CASSERQDYLGGVTQYF
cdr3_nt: TGTGCCAGCAGCGAGCGACAGGACTATTTGGGAGGGGTTACGCAGTATTTT

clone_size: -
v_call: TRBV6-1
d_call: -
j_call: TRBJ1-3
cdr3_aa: CASSELVREVSGNTIYF
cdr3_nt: TGTGCCAGCAGTGAATTGGTCAGGGAAGTCTCTGGAAACACCATATATTTT

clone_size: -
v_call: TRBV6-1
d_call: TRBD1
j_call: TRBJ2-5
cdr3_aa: CASSIQQGKGETQYF
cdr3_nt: TGTGCCAGCAGTATTCAACAGGGGAAAGGGGAGACCCAGTACTTC

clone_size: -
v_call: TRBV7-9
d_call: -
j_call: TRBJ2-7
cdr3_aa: CASSAGRARGLLSSYEQYF
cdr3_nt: TGTGCCAGCAGTGCGGGTCGAGCCAGGGGCCTTCTTAGCTCCTACGAGCAGTACTTC

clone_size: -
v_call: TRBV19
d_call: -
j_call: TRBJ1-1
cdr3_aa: CASSIDGRGTEAFF
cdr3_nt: TGTGCCAGTAGTATAGATGGGAGAGGCACTGAAGCTTTCTTT

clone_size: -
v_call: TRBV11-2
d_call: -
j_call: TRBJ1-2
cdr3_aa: CASSPRPHGDYGYTF
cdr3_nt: TGTGCCAGCAGCCCACGGCCCCACGGAGACTATGGCTACACCTTC

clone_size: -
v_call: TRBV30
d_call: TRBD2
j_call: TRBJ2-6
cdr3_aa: CAWSGASGLSSGANVLTF
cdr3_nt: TGTGCCTGGAGTGGGGCTAGCGGGCTGAGCTCTGGGGCCAACGTCCTGACTTTC

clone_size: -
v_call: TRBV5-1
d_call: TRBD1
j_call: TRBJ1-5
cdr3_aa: CASSLGDRVVVDQPQHF
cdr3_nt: TGCGCCAGCAGCTTGGGGGACAGGGTCGTAGTCGATCAGCCCCAGCATTTT

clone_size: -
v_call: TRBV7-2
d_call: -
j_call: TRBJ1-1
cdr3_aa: CASSRRAGSVRGTEAFF
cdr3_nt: TGTGCCAGCAGCCGCCGGGCAGGGTCGGTCAGAGGCACTGAAGCTTTCTTT

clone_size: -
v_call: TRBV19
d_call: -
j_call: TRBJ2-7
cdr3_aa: CASSIAASASSYEQYF
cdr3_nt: TGTGCCAGTAGTATAGCCGCTAGCGCAAGCTCCTACGAGCAGTACTTC

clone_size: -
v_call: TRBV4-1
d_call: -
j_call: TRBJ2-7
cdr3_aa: CASSQAGSLSYEQYF
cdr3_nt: TGCGCCAGCAGCCAAGCAGGTTCCTTGTCCTACGAGCAGTACTTC

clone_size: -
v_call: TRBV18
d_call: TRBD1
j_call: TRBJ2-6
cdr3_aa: CASSPDRAGANVLTF
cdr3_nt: TGTGCCAGCTCACCCGACAGGGCTGGGGCCAACGTCCTGACTTTC

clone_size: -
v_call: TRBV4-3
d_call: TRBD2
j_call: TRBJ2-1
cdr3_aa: CASSQAGGRARNEQFF
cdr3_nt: TGCGCCAGCAGCCAAGCGGGCGGGAGGGCCAGGAATGAGCAGTTCTTC

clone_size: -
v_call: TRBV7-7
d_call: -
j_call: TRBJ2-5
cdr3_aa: CASSQGGGKETQYF
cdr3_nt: TGTGCCAGCAGTCAGGGAGGGGGAAAAGAGACCCAGTACTTC

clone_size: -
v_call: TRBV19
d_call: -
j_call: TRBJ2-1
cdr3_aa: CASRPPPSYGNEQFF
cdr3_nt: TGTGCCAGTAGACCGCCCCCTAGTTATGGGAATGAGCAGTTCTTC

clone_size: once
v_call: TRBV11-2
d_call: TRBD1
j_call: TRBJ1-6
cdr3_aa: CASSLTHRGLGGSSPLHF
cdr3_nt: TGTGCCAGCAGCTTAACCCACAGGGGGTTAGGCGGTAGTTCACCCCTCCACTTT

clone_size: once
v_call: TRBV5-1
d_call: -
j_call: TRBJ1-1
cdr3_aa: CASSLVGRANTEAFF
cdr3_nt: TGCGCCAGCAGCTTGGTTGGCAGGGCGAACACTGAAGCTTTCTTT

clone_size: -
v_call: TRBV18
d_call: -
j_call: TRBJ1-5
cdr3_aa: CASSLGRNNQPQHF
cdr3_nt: TGTGCCAGCTCCCTGGGGCGGAACAATCAGCCCCAGCATTTT

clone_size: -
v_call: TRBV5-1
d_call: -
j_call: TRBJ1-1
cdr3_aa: CASSLQGQNTEAFF
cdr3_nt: TGCGCCAGCAGCTTACAGGGCCAAAACACTGAAGCTTTCTTT

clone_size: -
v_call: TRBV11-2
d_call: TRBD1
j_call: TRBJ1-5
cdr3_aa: CASSLVAGGHQPQHF
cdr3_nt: TGTGCCAGCAGCTTAGTGGCAGGGGGACATCAGCCCCAGCATTTT

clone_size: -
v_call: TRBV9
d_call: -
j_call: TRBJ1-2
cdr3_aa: CASSPQQVPGYYGYTF
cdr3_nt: TGTGCCAGCAGCCCACAACAGGTTCCAGGATACTATGGCTACACCTTC

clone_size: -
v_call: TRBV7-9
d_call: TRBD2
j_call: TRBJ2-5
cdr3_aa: CASSFTSGTETQYF
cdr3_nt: TGTGCCAGCAGCTTTACTAGCGGGACGGAGACCCAGTACTTC

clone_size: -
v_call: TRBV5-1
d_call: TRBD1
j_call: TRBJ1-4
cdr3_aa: CATRTGGRMTNEKLFF
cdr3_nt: TGCGCCACCCGGACAGGGGGTAGGATGACTAATGAAAAACTGTTTTTT

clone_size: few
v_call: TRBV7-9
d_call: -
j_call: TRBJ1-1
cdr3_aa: CASSLAFGRDTEAFF
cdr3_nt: TGTGCCAGCAGCTTAGCGTTCGGCAGGGACACTGAAGCTTTCTTT

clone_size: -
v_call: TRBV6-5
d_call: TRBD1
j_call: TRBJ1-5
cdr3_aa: CASRDRANQPQHF
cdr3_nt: TGTGCCAGCAGAGACAGGGCCAATCAGCCCCAGCATTTT

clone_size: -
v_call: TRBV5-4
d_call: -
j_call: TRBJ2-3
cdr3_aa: CASSYVRGTDTQYF
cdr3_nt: TGTGCCAGCAGCTACGTACGGGGCACAGATACGCAGTATTTT

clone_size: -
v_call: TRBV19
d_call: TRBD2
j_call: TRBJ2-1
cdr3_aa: CASRGGREAYNEQFF
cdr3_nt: TGTGCCAGTAGGGGGGGGCGGGAGGCCTACAATGAGCAGTTCTTC

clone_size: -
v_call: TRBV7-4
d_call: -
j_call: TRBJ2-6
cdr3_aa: CASSHHGPVSGSGANVLTF
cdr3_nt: TGTGCCAGCAGCCACCACGGCCCGGTTTCGGGGTCTGGGGCCAACGTCCTGACTTTC

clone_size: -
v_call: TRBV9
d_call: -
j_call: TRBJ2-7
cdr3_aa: CASSPIEGYEQYF
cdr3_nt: TGTGCCAGCAGCCCTATAGAGGGCTACGAGCAGTACTTC

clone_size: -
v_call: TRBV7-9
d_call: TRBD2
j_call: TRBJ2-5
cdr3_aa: CASSPNSGGETQYF
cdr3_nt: TGTGCCAGCAGCCCGAATAGCGGGGGAGAGACCCAGTACTTC

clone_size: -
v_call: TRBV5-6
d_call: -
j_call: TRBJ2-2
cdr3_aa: CASSLGGPVTGELFF
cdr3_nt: TGTGCCAGCAGCCTGGGGGGGCCGGTGACCGGGGAGCTGTTTTTT

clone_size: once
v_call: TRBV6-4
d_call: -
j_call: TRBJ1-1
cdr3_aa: CASPRGRICHTEAFF
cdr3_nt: TGTGCCAGCCCCCGGGGAAGAATTTGTCACACTGAAGCTTTCTTT

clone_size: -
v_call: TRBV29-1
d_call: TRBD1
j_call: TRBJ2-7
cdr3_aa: CSVDWDRGVGEQYF
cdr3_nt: TGCAGCGTCGACTGGGACAGGGGAGTCGGCGAGCAGTACTTC

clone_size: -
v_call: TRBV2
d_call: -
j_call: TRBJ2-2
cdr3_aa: CASRQTGLTNTGELFF
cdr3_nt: TGTGCCAGCAGACAGACGGGACTGACGAACACCGGGGAGCTGTTTTTT

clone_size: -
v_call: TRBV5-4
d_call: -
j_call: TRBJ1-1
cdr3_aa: CASSLDRNTEAFF
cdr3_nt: TGTGCCAGCAGTTTGGACAGGAACACTGAAGCTTTCTTT

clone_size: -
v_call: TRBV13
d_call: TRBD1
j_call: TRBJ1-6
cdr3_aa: CASSWTGSSYNSPLHF
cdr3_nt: TGTGCCAGCAGCTGGACAGGGTCCTCCTATAATTCACCCCTCCACTTT

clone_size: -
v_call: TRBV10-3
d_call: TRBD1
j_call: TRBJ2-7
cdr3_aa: CAIRDAHGTGGGEQYF
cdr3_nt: TGTGCCATCAGGGATGCCCACGGGACAGGGGGCGGGGAGCAGTACTTC

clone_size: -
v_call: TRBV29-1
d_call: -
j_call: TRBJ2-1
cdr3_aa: CSAWAGLQAEYNEQFF
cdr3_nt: TGCAGCGCTTGGGCGGGGCTGCAAGCGGAGTACAATGAGCAGTTCTTC

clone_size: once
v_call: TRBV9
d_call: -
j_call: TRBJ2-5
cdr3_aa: CASSASPGEETQYF
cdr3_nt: TGTGCCAGCAGCGCCTCCCCGGGGGAAGAGACCCAGTACTTC

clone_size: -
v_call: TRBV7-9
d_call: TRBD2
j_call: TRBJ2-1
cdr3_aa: CSSTETSGGYNEQFF
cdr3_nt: TGTTCCAGCACCGAGACTAGCGGGGGCTACAATGAGCAGTTCTTC

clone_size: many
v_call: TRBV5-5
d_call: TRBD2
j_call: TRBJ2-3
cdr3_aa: CASSLELAGGTDTQYF
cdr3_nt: TGTGCCAGCAGCTTGGAACTAGCGGGGGGCACAGATACGCAGTATTTT

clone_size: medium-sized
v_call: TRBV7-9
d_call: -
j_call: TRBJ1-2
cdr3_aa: CASSLDSGYTF
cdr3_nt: TGTGCCAGCAGCTTGGACAGTGGCTACACCTTC

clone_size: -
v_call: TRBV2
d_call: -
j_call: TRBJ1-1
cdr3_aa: CASSYGTEAFF
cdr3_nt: TGTGCCAGCAGTTACGGCACTGAAGCTTTCTTT

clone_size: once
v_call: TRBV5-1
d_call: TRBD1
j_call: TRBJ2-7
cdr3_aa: CASSPRTGGSYEQYF
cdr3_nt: TGCGCCAGCAGCCCACGGACAGGGGGCTCCTACGAGCAGTACTTC

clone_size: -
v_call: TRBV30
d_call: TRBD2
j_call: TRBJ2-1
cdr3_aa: CAVSTSVYNEQFF
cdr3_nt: TGTGCTGTATCGACTAGCGTTTACAATGAGCAGTTCTTC

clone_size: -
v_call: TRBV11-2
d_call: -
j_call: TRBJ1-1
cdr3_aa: CASSPPFMNTEAFF
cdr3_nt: TGTGCCAGCAGCCCCCCCTTTATGAACACTGAAGCTTTCTTT

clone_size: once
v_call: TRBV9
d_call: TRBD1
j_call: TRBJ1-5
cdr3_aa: CASSAGQRSNQPQHF
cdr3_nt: TGTGCCAGCAGCGCGGGACAGCGTAGCAATCAGCCCCAGCATTTT

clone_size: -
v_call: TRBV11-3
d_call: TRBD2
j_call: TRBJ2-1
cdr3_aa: CASSLGGSGGDEQFF
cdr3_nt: TGTGCCAGCAGCTTAGGGGGCAGCGGGGGGGATGAGCAGTTCTTC

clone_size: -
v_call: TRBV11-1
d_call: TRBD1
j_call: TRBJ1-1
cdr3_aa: CASSSPRTGVNTEAFF
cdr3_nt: TGTGCCAGCAGCTCCCCCCGGACAGGGGTGAACACTGAAGCTTTCTTT